This T cell receptor (beta chain) was profiled in a study of blood T cell repertoires in COVID-19. Trimming stripped 7 bases from V and 13 bases from J, with 22 bases between. The germline CDR1 and CDR2 sequences are MNHEY and SVGAGI. The CDR3 loop spans 14 amino acids. Clones were read by immunoSEQ multiplex PCR, and TCRdb kept only the in-frame ones, dropping some. Here the sample spans 61,000 or so clones, under 85% being singletons. Sequenced input: peripheral blood. The sequence was obtained from a woman in her 70s with acute or convalescent COVID-19. The rearrangement uses TRBV6-5 and TRBJ1-4; D is perhaps TRBD1 (5 bases). The CDR3 region is CASTSSGFGGGLFF. The CDR3 region has the DNA TGTGCCAGCACCAGCAGCGGGTTTGGTGGGGGACTGTTTTTT.